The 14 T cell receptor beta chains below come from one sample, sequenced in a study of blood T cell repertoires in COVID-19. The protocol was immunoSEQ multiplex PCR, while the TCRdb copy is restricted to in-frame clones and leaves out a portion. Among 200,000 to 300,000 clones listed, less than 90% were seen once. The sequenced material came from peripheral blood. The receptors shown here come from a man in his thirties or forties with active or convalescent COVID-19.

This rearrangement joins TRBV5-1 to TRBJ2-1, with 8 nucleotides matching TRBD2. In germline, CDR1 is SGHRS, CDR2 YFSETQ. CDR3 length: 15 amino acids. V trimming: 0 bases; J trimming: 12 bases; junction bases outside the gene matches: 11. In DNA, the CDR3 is TGCGCCAGCAGCTTGGAGGCTAGCGGGTTATTTATGCAGTTCTTC. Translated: CASSLEASGLFMQFF.

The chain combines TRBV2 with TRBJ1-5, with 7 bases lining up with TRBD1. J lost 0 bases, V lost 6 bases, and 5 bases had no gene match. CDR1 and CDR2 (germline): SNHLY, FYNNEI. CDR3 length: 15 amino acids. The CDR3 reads CASRPDRISNQPQHF. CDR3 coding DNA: TGTGCCAGCAGACCGGACAGGATTAGCAATCAGCCCCAGCATTTT.

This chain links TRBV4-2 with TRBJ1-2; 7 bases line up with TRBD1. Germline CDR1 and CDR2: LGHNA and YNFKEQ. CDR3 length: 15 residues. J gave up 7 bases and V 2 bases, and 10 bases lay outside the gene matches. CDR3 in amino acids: CASSQQIQGKSGYTF. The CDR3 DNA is TGTGCCAGCAGCCAACAAATACAGGGGAAGTCTGGCTACACCTTC.

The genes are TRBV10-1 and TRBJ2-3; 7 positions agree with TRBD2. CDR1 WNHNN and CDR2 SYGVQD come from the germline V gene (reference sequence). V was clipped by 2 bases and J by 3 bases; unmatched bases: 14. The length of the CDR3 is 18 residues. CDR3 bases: TGCGCCAGCAGTGAGATGGTTTTTGGGGGGGTTGGGACAGATACGCAGTATTTT. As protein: CASSEMVFGGVGTDTQYF.

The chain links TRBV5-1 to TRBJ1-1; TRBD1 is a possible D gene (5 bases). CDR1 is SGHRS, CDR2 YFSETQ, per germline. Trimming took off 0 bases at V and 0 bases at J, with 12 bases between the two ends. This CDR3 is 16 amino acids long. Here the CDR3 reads CASSLVAGPMNTEAFF. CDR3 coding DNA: TGCGCCAGCAGCTTGGTGGCAGGGCCCATGAACACTGAAGCTTTCTTT.

CDR3 DNA: TGTGCCAGCAGCAAAGATCTAGCAGAGGATACCTACGAGCAGTACTTC. It codes for CASSKDLAEDTYEQYF. This chain links TRBV21-1 with TRBJ2-7; the DNA was not compared with TRBD2, the D call given in the table. TRBV21-1 is a pseudogene. The CDR3 length is 16 residues.

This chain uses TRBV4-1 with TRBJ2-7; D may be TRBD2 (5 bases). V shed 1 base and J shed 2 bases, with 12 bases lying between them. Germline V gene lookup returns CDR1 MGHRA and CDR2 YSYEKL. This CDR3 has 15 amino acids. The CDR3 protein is CASSQGRQTTYEQYF. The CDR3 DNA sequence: TGCGCCAGCAGCCAAGGGAGGCAGACAACCTACGAGCAGTACTTC.

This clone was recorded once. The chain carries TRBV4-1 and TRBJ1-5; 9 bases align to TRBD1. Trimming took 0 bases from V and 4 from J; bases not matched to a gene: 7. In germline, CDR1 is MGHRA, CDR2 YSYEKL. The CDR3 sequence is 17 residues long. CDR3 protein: CASSQDPGGQGNQPQHF. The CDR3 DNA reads TGCGCCAGCAGCCAAGATCCCGGGGGACAGGGTAATCAGCCCCAGCATTTT.

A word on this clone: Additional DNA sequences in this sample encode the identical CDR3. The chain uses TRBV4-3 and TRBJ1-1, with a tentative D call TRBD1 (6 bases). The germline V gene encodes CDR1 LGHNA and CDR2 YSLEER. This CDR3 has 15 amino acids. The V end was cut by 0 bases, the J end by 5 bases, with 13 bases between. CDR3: CASSQESRGGTEAFF. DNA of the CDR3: TGCGCCAGCAGCCAAGAGAGCAGGGGTGGTACTGAAGCTTTCTTT.

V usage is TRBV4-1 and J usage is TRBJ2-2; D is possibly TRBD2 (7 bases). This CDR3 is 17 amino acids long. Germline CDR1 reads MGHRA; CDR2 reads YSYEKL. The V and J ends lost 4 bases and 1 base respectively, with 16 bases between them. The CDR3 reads CASSRGGRGRNTGELFF. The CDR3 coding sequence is TGCGCCAGCAGCCGGGGGGGCCGGGGGCGGAACACCGGGGAGCTGTTTTTT.

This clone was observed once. CDR3 DNA: TGTGCCAGCAGCAGGGGGAGTCAGCCCCAGCATTTT. Translated, it gives CASSRGSQPQHF. V is TRBV7-9 and J is TRBJ1-5; TRBD1 is a possible D gene (6 bases). Deletions cut 5 bases from V and 6 bases from J, with 8 bases between. Germline CDR1 SEHNR, CDR2 FQNEAQ (reference sequence). This CDR3 has 12 amino acids.

The CDR3 nucleotides read TGTGCCAGCAGTGACACTAGGTTCGCCGGGGAGCTGTTTTTT. Its translation: CASSDTRFAGELFF. This sequence joins TRBV6-4 and TRBJ2-2, with D possibly matching TRBD2 (5 bases). V was shortened by 2 bases and J by 6 bases, with 10 bases between the two germline ends. Germline V gene lookup returns CDR1 MRHNA and CDR2 SNTAGT. This CDR3 has 14 amino acids.

The CDR3 reads CASSSVAESYEQYF. The CDR3 DNA follows: TGCGCCAGCAGCTCCGTAGCGGAATCCTACGAGCAGTACTTC. This chain joins TRBV5-1 and TRBJ2-7, with D perhaps matching TRBD2 (6 bases). V lost 3 bases and J lost 1, with 11 bases in between. The CDR3 has 14 amino acids. Germline V gene lookup returns CDR1 SGHRS and CDR2 YFSETQ.

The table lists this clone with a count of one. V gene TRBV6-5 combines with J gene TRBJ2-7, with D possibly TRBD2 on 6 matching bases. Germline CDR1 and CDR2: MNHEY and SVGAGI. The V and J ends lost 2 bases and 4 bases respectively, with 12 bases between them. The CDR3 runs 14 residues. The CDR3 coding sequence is TGTGCCAGCAGTTACCGCGCCGGGGGTTACGAGCAGTACTTC. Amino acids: CASSYRAGGYEQYF.